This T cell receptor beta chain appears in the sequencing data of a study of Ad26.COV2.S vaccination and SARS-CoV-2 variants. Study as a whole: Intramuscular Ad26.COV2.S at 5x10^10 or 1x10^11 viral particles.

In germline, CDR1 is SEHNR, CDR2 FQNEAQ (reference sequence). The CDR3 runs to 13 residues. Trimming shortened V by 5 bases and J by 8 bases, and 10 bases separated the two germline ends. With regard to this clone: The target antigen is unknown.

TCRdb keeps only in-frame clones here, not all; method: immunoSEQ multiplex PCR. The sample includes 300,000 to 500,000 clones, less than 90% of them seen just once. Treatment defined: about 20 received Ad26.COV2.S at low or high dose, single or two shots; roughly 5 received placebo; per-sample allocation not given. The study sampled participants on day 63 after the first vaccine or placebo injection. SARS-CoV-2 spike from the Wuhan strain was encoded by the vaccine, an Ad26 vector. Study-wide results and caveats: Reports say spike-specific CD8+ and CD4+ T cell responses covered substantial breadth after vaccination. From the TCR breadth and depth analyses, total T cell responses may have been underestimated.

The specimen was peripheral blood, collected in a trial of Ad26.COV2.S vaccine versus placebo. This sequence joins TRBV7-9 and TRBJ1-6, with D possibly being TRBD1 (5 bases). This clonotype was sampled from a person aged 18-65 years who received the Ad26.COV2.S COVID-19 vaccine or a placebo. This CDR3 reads CASSQLGDSPLHF. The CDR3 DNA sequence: TGTGCCAGCAGCCAACTAGGGGATTCACCCCTCCACTTT. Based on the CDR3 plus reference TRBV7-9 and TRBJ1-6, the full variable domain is DTGVSQNPRHKITKRGQNVTFRCDPISEHNRLYWYRQTLGQGPEFLTYFQNEAQLEKSRLLSDRFSAERPKGSFSTLEIQRTEQGDSAMYLCASSQLGDSPLHFGNGTRLTVT.